This entry concerns a single T cell receptor (beta chain). Trimming at V came to 5 bases and at J to 14 bases, leaving 14 bases not matched to a gene. CDR1 and CDR2 from the germline V gene are SGHNT and YYREEE (reference sequence). The CDR3 loop spans 15 amino acids. The PCR used 60 Vbeta and 13 Jbeta primers. Assay used: immunoSEQ multiplex PCR; TCRdb lists only in-frame clones, some missing. The sample holds 100,000 to 150,000 clones; 65% to 85% are singletons and the top ten take over 1%. The sample belongs to a study of cytomegalovirus exposure and HLA in healthy donors. This TCR derives from a boy aged 5-17 years in good health and CMV-seronegative. The material sequenced was PBMCs. The chain joins TRBV5-4 to TRBJ1-6; 9 bases fit TRBD1. In DNA form, the CDR3 reads TGTGCCAGCAGTTCCGCGGGACAGGGCTCTCCGGCCCTCCACTTT. Encoded protein: CASSSAGQGSPALHF.